The present T cell receptor (beta chain) was sequenced within a study of siplizumab effects on memory and regulatory T cells. The CDR3 spans 16 residues. J lost 5 bases, V lost 2 bases, and 10 bases had no gene match. Germline lookup yields CDR1 MGHRA and CDR2 YSYEKL. Profiled with immunoSEQ multiplex PCR; TCRdb holds only in-frame clones, not every one. The sample holds more than 85,000 clones, around 89% seen once. Worth noting for this clone: Distinct nucleotide sequences in the sample also encode this CDR3.

The genes are TRBV4-1 and TRBJ2-7; 9 bases fit TRBD2. The sequencing input was CD4+ T cells sorted from blood. This sequence originates from a human donor in good health. In nucleotides, the CDR3 is TGCGCCAGCAGCCAAACCGCTAGAAAGCGGGGGGACGAGCAGTACTTC. It specifies CASSQTARKRGDEQYF.